This paragraph reports one TCR beta chain. This CDR3 contains 13 residues. Germline-derived CDR1 and CDR2 are MNHNY and SVGAGI (reference sequence). J gave up 6 bases and V 8 bases, and 7 bases lay outside the gene matches. The sample originates from a study of T cell repertoires in cytomegalovirus infection. TCRdb recomputed calls from the reads with MiXCR, one row per CDR3 protein. The table has about 360,000 distinct CDR3 sequences, 15% to 20% seen once. The receptor was isolated from a human donor in good health (CMV status not recorded). Some clones in this sample may be carry-over from other donors' samples. V and J are TRBV6-6 and TRBJ2-7, with TRBD2 matching over 10 bases. Sequencing input: PBMCs. The CDR3 DNA follows: TGTGCCAGCGGAAGGACTAGCGGAGGCGAGCAGTACTTC. It translates to CASGRTSGGEQYF.